The 16 T cell receptor beta chains in this list originate from one sample, sequenced in a study of blood T cell repertoires in COVID-19. Measured with immunoSEQ multiplex PCR; TCRdb has only the in-frame clones, and not every one. The data show 300,000 to 350,000 clones, with around 82% seen just once and almost 3% held by the top ten. Sequenced: peripheral blood. Receptor source: a man younger than 45 with active or convalescent COVID-19.

The chain uses TRBV7-9 and TRBJ1-4; D is possibly TRBD1 (6 bases). Germline values: CDR1 SEHNR, CDR2 FQNEAQ (reference sequence). The CDR3 runs to 14 residues. V lost 5 bases and J 6 bases, leaving 13 bases between the germline ends. Written as DNA, the CDR3 is TGTGCCAGCAGCCCGGGGGGGCAGGATGAAAAACTGTTTTTT. It yields the protein CASSPGGQDEKLFF.

The rearrangement uses TRBV7-8 and TRBJ2-3; D might be TRBD2 (5 bases). The germline V and J ends were trimmed by 5 bases and 2 bases, with 11 bases remaining between them. The germline V gene encodes CDR1 SGHVS and CDR2 FQNEAQ. The CDR3 is 14 amino acids. The CDR3 DNA reads TGTGCCAGCAGCCCAGGACTTTACACAGATACGCAGTATTTT. Amino acids: CASSPGLYTDTQYF.

The chain carries TRBV6-5 and TRBJ1-2; 10 bases align to TRBD1. This CDR3 region has 16 residues. Germline assignment: CDR1 MNHEY and CDR2 SVGAGI. V shed 2 bases, J shed 2 bases, and the junction held 5 bases outside the gene matches. CDR3 sequence: CASSYVRTGGNYGYTF. The CDR3 DNA is TGTGCCAGCAGTTACGTCCGGACAGGGGGAAACTATGGCTACACCTTC.

This sequence joins TRBV28 and TRBJ1-5; perhaps TRBD1 as D (5 bases). Germline loops: CDR1 MDHEN, CDR2 SYDVKM. The CDR3 is 14 amino acids. Trimming cost V 6 bases and J 0 bases, with 9 bases left between them. DNA of the CDR3: TGTGCCAGCAGCCAGACAGATAGCAATCAGCCCCAGCATTTT. Its protein is CASSQTDSNQPQHF.

The sample holds a few counts of this clone. The chain recombines TRBV19 with TRBJ2-7, with a possible D match to TRBD1 (6 bases). CDR1 is LNHDA and CDR2 is SQIVND in the germline V gene (reference sequence). This CDR3 contains 13 residues. Trimming pared 3 bases from V and 3 bases from J, leaving 9 bases between. The CDR3 nucleotides are TGTGCCAGTAGTATCAGGGGACGCTACGAGCAGTACTTC. This gives the protein CASSIRGRYEQYF.

This clone was seen only once. The chain links TRBV4-3 to TRBJ1-4; TRBD1 matches 7 bases. The V gene's germline CDR1 is LGHNA and CDR2 YSLEER. V lost 6 bases and J lost 7; bases outside the gene matches: 11. There are 15 residues in the CDR3. The CDR3 DNA is TGCGCCAGCAGTCTAGGCGACAGGGAGACTGAAAAACTGTTTTTT. Translated: CASSLGDRETEKLFF.

V gene TRBV7-9 combines with J gene TRBJ1-3; maybe TRBD1 (6 bases). V gave up 2 bases and J gave up 1 base, with 9 bases separating them. This CDR3 is 15 amino acids long. Germline loops: CDR1 SEHNR, CDR2 FQNEAQ (reference sequence). The CDR3 region is CASSLYRDSGNTIYF. The CDR3 DNA sequence: TGTGCCAGCAGCTTATACAGGGATTCTGGAAACACCATATATTTT.

This rearrangement joins TRBV29-1 to TRBJ1-5; 7 nucleotides agree with TRBD1. Germline CDR1 is SQVTM and CDR2 is ANQGSEA. Trimming took 5 bases from V and 1 from J; bases not matched to a gene: 2. The CDR3 loop spans 13 amino acids. The CDR3 is CSVRGQSNQPQHF. In DNA, the CDR3 is TGCAGCGTTAGGGGACAGAGCAATCAGCCCCAGCATTTT.

This clone has a single count. The chain is built from TRBV30 and TRBJ1-3; D may be TRBD1 (5 bases). There are 14 residues in the CDR3. With 2 bases removed from V and 2 bases from J, the gap between germline ends came to 10 bases. The germline V gene has CDR1 GTSNPN and CDR2 SVGIG (reference sequence). The CDR3 reads CAWSPGGAGNTIYF. The CDR3 DNA sequence: TGTGCCTGGAGTCCGGGAGGGGCTGGAAACACCATATATTTT.

This sequence joins TRBV30 and TRBJ2-5; D is undetermined. Germline V gene data show CDR1 as GTSNPN and CDR2 as SVGIG (reference sequence). There are 12 residues in the CDR3. Trimming shortened V by 0 bases and J by 5 bases, and 7 bases separated the two germline ends. CDR3 DNA sequence: TGTGCCTGGAGTGTGGTTGGCGAGACCCAGTACTTC. It translates to CAWSVVGETQYF.

This chain connects TRBV28 to TRBJ2-5; D gene ambiguous. Trimming removed 3 bases at V and 2 bases at J, with 4 bases between. The CDR3 is made up of 12 amino acids. Germline V lookup: CDR1 MDHEN, CDR2 SYDVKM. The CDR3 sequence is CASSFHQETQYF. The DNA of the CDR3 is TGTGCCAGCAGTTTCCATCAAGAGACCCAGTACTTC.

This chain links TRBV29-1 with TRBJ1-1, with a tentative D call TRBD1 (5 bases). The CDR3 consists of 13 residues. V was pared by 6 bases and J by 2 bases, with 13 bases between. Per the germline V gene, CDR1 is SQVTM and CDR2 is ANQGSEA. CDR3 nucleotide sequence: TGCAGCGTCCACGGCAGGGCAAACACTGAAGCTTTCTTT. Amino acids: CSVHGRANTEAFF.

The rearrangement joins TRBV5-8 to TRBJ1-3, with a weak D call TRBD1 (6 bases). In germline, CDR1 is SGHTS, CDR2 YDEGEE. The CDR3 has 15 amino acids. Trimming pared 6 bases from V and 0 bases from J, leaving 13 bases between. The CDR3 DNA follows: TGTGCCAGCACCTTACAGGGCCTCTCTGGAAACACCATATATTTT. Encoded protein: CASTLQGLSGNTIYF. The variable domain in full, with the rest retrieved from reference TRBV5-8 and TRBJ1-3, is EAGVTQSPTHLIKTRGQQATLRCSPISGHTSVYWYQQALGLGLQFLLWYDEGEERNRGNFPPRFSGRQFPNYSSELNVNALELEDSALYLCASTLQGLSGNTIYFGEGSWLTVV.

The chain uses TRBV4-3 and TRBJ2-1, with a possible D match to TRBD1 (5 bases). The germline V gene encodes CDR1 LGHNA and CDR2 YSLEER. The V and J ends lost 4 bases and 5 bases respectively, with 18 bases between them. The CDR3 sequence is 16 residues long. CDR3 residues: CASSRTRRLGDNEQFF. CDR3 sequence (DNA): TGCGCCAGCAGCCGAACCCGGCGGTTAGGGGACAATGAGCAGTTCTTC.

The chain links TRBV7-3 to TRBJ2-4; D uncertain. CDR3 length equals 16 residues. V was trimmed by 3 bases and J by 9 bases, leaving 21 bases between them. Germline loops: CDR1 SGHTA, CDR2 FQGTGA. CDR3 loop: CASSLLYVTPLTIQYF. In DNA, the CDR3 is TGTGCCAGCAGCTTGCTCTATGTAACGCCCCTAACCATTCAGTACTTC.

The rearrangement uses TRBV24-1 and TRBJ1-1; 9 bases align to TRBD1. This CDR3 spans 16 amino acids. Germline CDR1 is KGHDR and CDR2 is SFDVKD. With V trimmed by 1 base and J by 3 bases, 5 bases remained unmatched. This CDR3 is CATSDFRQGGYTEAFF. The CDR3, as DNA: TGTGCCACCAGTGATTTCAGACAGGGGGGCTACACTGAAGCTTTCTTT.